The clone carrying this TCR beta chain was seen only a few times. The antigen remains unidentified. The data derive from a study of T-cell reconstitution after alpha-beta-depleted transplantation in children. Study conclusions and caveats: The study reportedly traced alpha-beta T cells about two months after transplant to several hundred expanded graft clones. Newly produced T cells mostly accounted for T-cell counts and diversity one year post-transplant.

Construction of the TCRbeta library involved unique molecular identifiers. Using its own MiXCR run on the PCR reads, TCRdb lists one record per CDR3 protein. Of 150,000 to 250,000 distinct CDR3 sequences in the sample, roughly 6.5% were seen once. V lost 3 bases and J lost 8, with 16 bases in between. Germline V gene sequence: CDR1 SEHNR, CDR2 FQNEAQ (reference sequence). The CDR3 sequence is 14 residues long. The origin of this receptor is a girl in the first two years of life with combined immunodeficiency, due to receive a stem cell transplant. The sequenced sample was PBMCs, obtained before TCRalphabeta/CD19-depleted stem cell transplant. The chain employs TRBV7-9 and TRBJ1-2; no clear D. The CDR3 reads CASSFPPSGGGYTF. CDR3 in DNA: TGTGCCAGCAGCTTCCCCCCCTCAGGAGGCGGCTACACCTTC.